The subject of this entry is one TCR beta chain. This specimen belongs to a study of T cell changes during pregnancy in multiple sclerosis. Sequencing used immunoSEQ multiplex PCR; TCRdb keeps in-frame clones, though not all of them. The sample has some 73,000 clones, around 94% seen once. Per the germline V gene, CDR1 is KGHSH and CDR2 is LQKENI. V shed 2 bases and J shed 1 base, with 11 bases lying between them. The CDR3 has 15 amino acids. The receptor was derived from a female donor in good health, enrolled as a control in a pregnancy study. The chain carries TRBV18 and TRBJ2-5; a weak D match, TRBD2 (5 bases). The specimen was peripheral blood, collected in the third trimester of pregnancy. The CDR3 DNA follows: TGTGCCAGCTCACCAGACGCGGGCGGCCAAGAGACCCAGTACTTC. This encodes CASSPDAGGQETQYF.